Each of the 29 T cell receptor beta chains below was sequenced from the same sample in a study of identical twins. TCRdb re-called the 5' RACE reads through MiXCR, storing one row per CDR3 protein. The sample shows roughly 630,000 distinct CDR3 sequences, roughly 7.1% of them seen only once. The sample was also linked to a second study, of yellow fever vaccine responses in identical twins.

Input material: PBMCs. Receptors were obtained from a young woman in good health.

This clonotype has ten or more counts. The chain has TRBV9 and TRBJ1-6; 7 positions agree with TRBD1. CDR3 length: 15 amino acids. CDR1 is SGDLS, CDR2 YYNGEE, per germline. Trimming at V came to 3 bases and at J to 10 bases, leaving 10 bases not matched to a gene. The CDR3 here is CASSAQTGNGSPLHF. CDR3 sequence (DNA): TGTGCCAGCAGCGCCCAGACAGGGAATGGATCACCCCTCCACTTT.

This clonotype has more than one count but fewer than ten. The chain is built from TRBV6-5 and TRBJ1-1; maybe TRBD1 (5 bases). CDR3 length: 12 residues. CDR1 and CDR2 from the germline V gene are MNHEY and SVGAGI. Deletions cut 4 bases from V and 9 bases from J, with 12 bases between. CDR3 bases: TGTGCCAGCAGTTTCCTTCCGGGACAAGCTTTCTTT. Amino acid sequence: CASSFLPGQAFF.

This clonotype was counted at least ten times. The V gene is TRBV7-9, the J gene TRBJ2-7; 9 bases are shared with TRBD1. The germline V gene has CDR1 SEHNR and CDR2 FQNEAQ (reference sequence). The CDR3 covers 14 residues. The J segment lost 6 bases and the V segment lost 2 bases, leaving 5 bases of the junction unmatched. The CDR3 coding sequence is TGTGCCAGCAGCTTATCGGGACAGGGCTCCGAGCAGTACTTC. This encodes CASSLSGQGSEQYF.

This clonotype was counted ten times or more. This rearrangement joins TRBV12-3 or TRBV12-4 to TRBJ1-1; D is perhaps TRBD1 (5 bases). V was shortened by 5 bases and J by 10 bases, with 23 bases between the two germline ends. This CDR3 has 15 amino acids. This chain's CDR3 is CASSGGRRGLGGAFF. The CDR3, as DNA: TGTGCCAGCAGTGGCGGCAGGAGAGGCCTCGGGGGAGCTTTCTTT.

This chain links TRBV7-2 with TRBJ2-7; 8 nucleotides match TRBD1. V lost 1 base and J lost 7; bases outside the gene matches: 9. The CDR3 sequence is 15 residues long. Germline V lookup: CDR1 SGHTA, CDR2 FQGNSA. As DNA, the CDR3 is TGTGCCAGCAGCTTAGGAGGGCAGGGGGCAAGAGAGCAGTACGTC. The encoded protein is CASSLGGQGAREQYV.

The chain couples TRBV6-1 to TRBJ2-2; 7 bases align to TRBD2. The CDR3 is 15 amino acids. The V gene end was trimmed by 0 bases and the J gene end by 7 bases; junction bases not matched to a gene: 5. Germline V CDR1 and CDR2: MNHNS, SASEGT. In nucleotides, the CDR3 is TGTGCCAGCAGTGAAGCGATCCGGGGGGTCGGGGAGCTGTTTTTT. It is translated as CASSEAIRGVGELFF.

V gene TRBV6-2 or TRBV6-3 combines with J gene TRBJ2-7; no firm D call. Trimming left V 4 bases short and J 7 bases short, with 8 bases between. The CDR3 is made up of 11 amino acids. The germline CDR1 and CDR2 sequences are MNHEY and SVGEGT. The CDR3 reads CASSSSMEQYV. As DNA, the CDR3 is TGTGCCAGCAGTTCCTCCATGGAGCAGTACGTC.

The V call is TRBV5-1, the J call TRBJ1-4; D perhaps matches TRBD1 (5 bases). The CDR3 totals 14 residues. CDR1 and CDR2 from the germline V gene are SGHRS and YFSETQ. The ends were cut back, 2 bases at V and 6 bases at J, with 11 bases in the middle. The CDR3 DNA reads TGCGCCAGCAGCTTCTGGGGGAATGATGAAAAACTGTTTTTT. Translated: CASSFWGNDEKLFF.

This chain uses TRBV2 with TRBJ2-7; tentatively, D is TRBD1 (5 bases). The V gene lost 3 bases and the J gene lost 8 bases, with 20 bases spanning the gap. The germline V gene has CDR1 SNHLY and CDR2 FYNNEI. This CDR3 spans 15 amino acids. The CDR3 loop is CASSEMGPRRFQQYF. CDR3 in DNA: TGTGCCAGCAGTGAGATGGGGCCGCGTCGCTTTCAGCAGTACTTC.

The rearrangement links TRBV5-1 to TRBJ2-1; 8 nucleotides agree with TRBD2. V lost 0 bases and J lost 0; bases outside the gene matches: 2. Germline V gene data show CDR1 as SGHRS and CDR2 as YFSETQ. This CDR3 comprises 16 residues. The CDR3 loop is CASSLAGTSSYNEQFF. The CDR3 DNA reads as TGCGCCAGCAGCTTGGCCGGGACTAGCTCCTACAATGAGCAGTTCTTC.

This clonotype was detected many times. The chain uses TRBV11-3 and TRBJ2-1; a possible D gene is TRBD2 (5 bases). Germline CDR1 and CDR2: SGHNT and YENEEA. The CDR3 has 12 residues. Trimming shortened V by 5 bases and J by 9 bases, and 11 bases separated the two germline ends. CDR3 sequence: CASSRGISEQFF. DNA of the CDR3: TGTGCCAGCAGCCGAGGGATTAGTGAGCAGTTCTTC.

This clonotype was seen ten or more times. The rearrangement links TRBV12-3 or TRBV12-4 to TRBJ2-1, with D possibly being TRBD1 (6 bases). The ends were cut back, 9 bases at V and 1 base at J, with 16 bases in the middle. The CDR3 is 15 amino acids. CDR3 sequence (DNA): TGTGCCAGTGACACAGGGTTGGGGTCCTACAATGAGCAGTTCTTC. It translates to CASDTGLGSYNEQFF.

This clonotype was observed many times. The CDR3 DNA reads as TGTGCCAGCCGAATGACCAGTGGCAATGAGCAGTTCTTC. It codes for CASRMTSGNEQFF. This chain uses TRBV6-1 with TRBJ2-1; D not certain. The CDR3 runs to 13 residues. The germline V gene has CDR1 MNHNS and CDR2 SASEGT. With 8 bases removed from V and 6 bases from J, the gap between germline ends came to 14 bases.

This clonotype was seen a few times. The rearrangement joins TRBV5-1 to TRBJ2-6; maybe TRBD1 (5 bases). The CDR3 length is 17 residues. Germline V gives CDR1 SGHRS, CDR2 YFSETQ. The ends were cut back, 0 bases at V and 4 bases at J, with 14 bases in the middle. The CDR3 DNA is TGCGCCAGCAGCTTGGGGGGCCTCCCAATAGGGGCCAACGTCCTGACTTTC. Its translation: CASSLGGLPIGANVLTF.

A note on this clonotype: The junction and the germline gene differ at one end; a read error may be behind it. The chain combines TRBV4-1 with TRBJ2-1, with 8 positions matching TRBD2. The V gene's germline CDR1 is MGHRA and CDR2 YSYEKL. The CDR3 is 16 amino acids. This chain's CDR3 is CASSKDRRRGANEQFF. In DNA, the CDR3 is TGCGCCAGCAGCAAAGACCGGAGGCGGGGGGCCAATGAGCAGTTCTTC.

This clonotype was recorded a few times. V gene TRBV6-1 combines with J gene TRBJ1-6, with unresolved D. V was trimmed by 7 bases and J by 0 bases, leaving 10 bases between them. The CDR3 extends over 15 amino acids. Germline CDR1 is MNHNS and CDR2 is SASEGT. The chain's CDR3 is CASTRNPSYNSPLHF. For the CDR3, the DNA is TGTGCCAGCACACGAAACCCCTCCTATAATTCACCCCTCCACTTT.

This chain uses TRBV2 with TRBJ1-1; 9 bases match TRBD1. Trimming removed 4 bases from V and 6 bases from J; junction bases left unmatched: 6. The CDR3 has 14 residues. The germline CDR1 and CDR2 sequences are SNHLY and FYNNEI. CDR3 coding DNA: TGTGCCAGCAGTGGTGGACAGGGGATAGCTGAAGCTTTCTTT. Translated, it gives CASSGGQGIAEAFF.

The sample holds many counts of this clonotype. This chain joins TRBV28 and TRBJ2-1; 8 nucleotides line up with TRBD2. The V gene's germline CDR1 is MDHEN and CDR2 SYDVKM. V lost 1 base, J lost 10 bases, and 9 bases stayed unmatched. The CDR3 contains 15 residues. CDR3 in DNA: TGTGCCAGCAGTTTATCAGTCGGGGGGGCCCGGGAGCAGTTCTTC. Residues: CASSLSVGGAREQFF. Looking up the rest from reference TRBV28 and TRBJ2-1 gives the full variable domain: DVKVTQSSRYLVKRTGEKVFLECVQDMDHENMFWYRQDPGLGLRLIYFSYDVKMKEKGDIPEGYSVSREKKERFSLILESASTNQTSMYLCASSLSVGGAREQFFGPGTRLTVL.

This clonotype was seen at least ten times. Here the CDR3 reads CSATQGAGEQYV. The CDR3 bases are TGCAGTGCTACACAGGGGGCGGGGGAGCAGTACGTC. This chain joins TRBV20-1 and TRBJ2-7; 9 nucleotides agree with TRBD1. The V segment lost 4 bases and the J segment 7 bases; nucleotides outside the gene matches: 5. CDR1 DFQATT and CDR2 SNEGSKA come from the germline V gene (reference sequence). The CDR3 has 12 amino acids.

This clonotype was found a few times. The gene calls are TRBV9 and TRBJ2-2, with D maybe TRBD1 (6 bases). Germline V gene data show CDR1 as SGDLS and CDR2 as YYNGEE. This CDR3 is 15 amino acids long. Between the trimmed V and J ends, which lost 3 bases and 8 bases, there was a span of 17 bases. Here the CDR3 reads CASSDTQGARGELFF. CDR3 DNA sequence: TGTGCCAGCAGCGATACACAGGGAGCCCGGGGGGAGCTGTTTTTT.

Ten or more counts support this clonotype. This chain joins TRBV27 and TRBJ1-5, with 7 nucleotides matching TRBD1. Per germline, CDR1 MNHEY and CDR2 SMNVEV (reference sequence). The ends lost 5 bases at V and 1 base at J; junction bases unmatched: 11. The CDR3 is 17 amino acids. DNA of the CDR3: TGTGCCAGCAGTCCCCAGGGGGGGTTAGGGAGCAATCAGCCCCAGCATTTT. Translation: CASSPQGGLGSNQPQHF.

In its sample, this clonotype was seen many times. At one end the junction does not follow the germline gene, possibly because of a read error. This chain links TRBV10-2 with TRBJ2-7; D unresolved. CDR1 and CDR2 (germline): WSHSY, SAAADI. This CDR3 comprises 11 residues. DNA for the CDR3: TGTGCCAGCAGTGAATCATACGAGCAGTACTTC. Protein product: CASSESYEQYF.

Only a few counts were recorded for this clonotype. The chain employs TRBV10-2 and TRBJ2-3; D not certain. The germline V and J ends were trimmed by 0 bases and 2 bases, with 9 bases remaining between them. The CDR3 is 15 amino acids. Germline V gene sequence: CDR1 WSHSY, CDR2 SAAADI. The CDR3 loop reads CASSESAAHTDTQYF. CDR3 sequence (DNA): TGCGCCAGCAGTGAGTCTGCGGCACACACAGATACGCAGTATTTT.

This chain joins TRBV28 and TRBJ2-1; TRBD2 is a possible D gene (6 bases). CDR3 size: 16 residues. Trimming took off 6 bases at V and 0 bases at J, with 15 bases between the two ends. The germline V gene encodes CDR1 MDHEN and CDR2 SYDVKM. The DNA of the CDR3 is TGTGCCAGCAGCGGACGGGAGTTAAGCTCCTACAATGAGCAGTTCTTC. It encodes CASSGRELSSYNEQFF.

This clonotype was seen many times. V is TRBV6-1 and J is TRBJ2-4; D assignment may be TRBD1 or TRBD2 (5 bases each). The CDR3 runs 15 residues. V was clipped by 5 bases and J by 0 bases, with 11 bases between them. The germline gives CDR1 MNHNS, CDR2 SASEGT. The CDR3 nucleotides read TGTGCCAGCAGTCGGGACGGATTAGCCAAAAACATTCAGTACTTC. Translated, it gives CASSRDGLAKNIQYF.

This clonotype is medium-sized within its sample. V and J are TRBV4-1 and TRBJ2-3; the D gene is possibly TRBD2 (6 bases). The CDR3 loop spans 14 amino acids. The germline CDR1 and CDR2 sequences are MGHRA and YSYEKL. V lost 3 bases to trimming and J lost 6 bases, with 13 bases between them. The CDR3 sequence is CASSHSEGIDTQYF. The CDR3 DNA sequence: TGCGCCAGCAGCCATTCGGAGGGGATCGATACGCAGTATTTT.

In this sample, this clonotype turned up a few times. V is TRBV29-1 and J is TRBJ1-5, with 10 bases matching TRBD1. The V gene end was trimmed by 4 bases and the J gene end by 7 bases; junction bases not matched to a gene: 4. Germline V gene sequence: CDR1 SQVTM, CDR2 ANQGSEA. The CDR3 runs to 13 residues. The CDR3 is CSVAETGGQPQHF. CDR3 DNA sequence: TGCAGCGTTGCGGAGACAGGGGGCCAGCCCCAGCATTTT.

Ten or more counts support this clonotype. The chain joins TRBV29-1 to TRBJ2-1; 9 positions agree with TRBD2. The CDR3 runs 14 residues. Germline CDR1 SQVTM, CDR2 ANQGSEA. Trimming removed 7 bases from V and 9 bases from J; junction bases left unmatched: 13. The CDR3 sequence: CSAARAGGPTEQFF. In nucleotides, the CDR3 is TGCAGCGCGGCGCGGGCGGGGGGGCCAACTGAGCAGTTCTTC.

The CDR3 reads CASSSGLAGFSEQYV. CDR3 sequence (DNA): TGTGCCAGCAGCTCGGGACTAGCGGGCTTCTCCGAGCAGTACGTC. This chain uses TRBV7-9 with TRBJ2-7, with TRBD2 matching 12 bases. Germline V gene data show CDR1 as SEHNR and CDR2 as FQNEAQ (reference sequence). The CDR3 length is 15 residues. V shed 4 bases, J shed 6 bases, and the junction held 7 bases outside the gene matches.